This T cell receptor beta chain was found in a study of cytomegalovirus exposure and HLA in healthy donors. Findings and limits, study-wide: According to reports, the classifier identified cytomegalovirus status with high specificity and sensitivity.

This clone has a single count. The antigen remains undetermined. In germline, CDR1 is SGDLS, CDR2 YYNGEE. The junction had 4 bases not matched to a gene; V was cut back by 0 bases and J by 6 bases. The CDR3 has 14 residues. 13 Jbeta primers and 60 Vbeta primers were used for the PCR. TCRdb's table, derived via immunoSEQ multiplex PCR, lists solely in-frame clones and lacks some. The sample shows about 98,000 clones, approximately 74% of them seen only once. This chain links TRBV9 with TRBJ2-3; 7 nucleotides align to TRBD1. Sequenced material: PBMCs. The TCR sequence derives from a male donor in good health and CMV-seronegative. This chain's CDR3 is CASSVGGGEDTQYF. CDR3 DNA: TGTGCCAGCAGCGTAGGAGGGGGCGAGGATACGCAGTATTTT.